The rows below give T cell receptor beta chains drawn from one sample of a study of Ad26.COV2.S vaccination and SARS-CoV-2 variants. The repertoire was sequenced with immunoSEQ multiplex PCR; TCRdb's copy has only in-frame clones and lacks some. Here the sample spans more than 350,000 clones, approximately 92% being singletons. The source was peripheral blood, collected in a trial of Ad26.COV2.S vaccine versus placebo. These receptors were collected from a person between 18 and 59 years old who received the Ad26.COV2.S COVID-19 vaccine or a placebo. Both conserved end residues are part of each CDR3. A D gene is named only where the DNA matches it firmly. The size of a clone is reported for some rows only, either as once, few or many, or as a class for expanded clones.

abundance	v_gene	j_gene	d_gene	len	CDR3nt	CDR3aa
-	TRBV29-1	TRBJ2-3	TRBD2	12	TGCAGCGTTGAGGAACTAGCGGGAGAGTGGTATTTT	CSVEELAGEWYF
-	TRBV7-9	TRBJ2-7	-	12	TGTGCCAGCAGCTTCAGGGGTTACGAGCAGTACTTC	CASSFRGYEQYF
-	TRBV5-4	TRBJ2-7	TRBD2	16	TGTGCCAGCAGCCGTGCTGGGGTAGCGGGAGGGCCCGAACAGTACTTC	CASSRAGVAGGPEQYF
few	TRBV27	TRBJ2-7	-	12	TGTGCCAGCAGGAGGAGTTCCTACGAGCAGTACTTC	CASRRSSYEQYF
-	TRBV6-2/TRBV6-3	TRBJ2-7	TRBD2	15	TGTGCCAGCAGTTACCTGACTAGCGGGAGCGACGAGCAGTACTTC	CASSYLTSGSDEQYF
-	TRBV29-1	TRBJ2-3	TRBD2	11	TGCAGCGGGCGGGGGGCAGATACGCAGTATTTT	CSGRGADTQYF
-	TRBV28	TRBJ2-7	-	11	TGTGCCAGCAGGCAGGGGATCTCGGCGTACTTC	CASRQGISAYF
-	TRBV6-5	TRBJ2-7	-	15	TGTGCCAGCAGATTGAGACAGGCCCTCTCCTACGAGCAGTACTTC	CASRLRQALSYEQYF
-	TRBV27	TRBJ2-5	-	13	TGTGCCAGCAGCGGGAGTATCCAGGAGACCCAGTACTTC	CASSGSIQETQYF
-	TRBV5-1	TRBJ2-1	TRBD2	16	TGCGCCAGCAGCTTGGGACTAGCGGGAGGCTACAATGAGCAGTTCTTC	CASSLGLAGGYNEQFF
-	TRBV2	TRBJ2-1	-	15	TGTGCCAGCAGTGAAGGGGGCCTAGGCCTTGACGAGCAGTTCTTC	CASSEGGLGLDEQFF
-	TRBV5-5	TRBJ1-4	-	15	TGTGCCAGCAGCCCCGGTCCCTCTAGACGTGAAAAACTGTTTTTT	CASSPGPSRREKLFF
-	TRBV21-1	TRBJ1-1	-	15	TGTGCCAGCAGCAAAGGGGGGACGGTCCCTTCGCAGGCTTTCTTT	CASSKGGTVPSQAFF
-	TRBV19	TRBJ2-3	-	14	TGTGCCAGTAGTGGGGGTCGGGACACAGATACGCAGTATTTT	CASSGGRDTDTQYF
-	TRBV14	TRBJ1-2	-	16	TGTGCCAGCAGCCCCAGGCTCGAGGCAGGAACCTATGGCTACACCTTC	CASSPRLEAGTYGYTF
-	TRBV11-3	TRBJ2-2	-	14	TGTGCCAGCAGCTTAGGGGGGAACACCGGGGAGCTGTTTTTT	CASSLGGNTGELFF
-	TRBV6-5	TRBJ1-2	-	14	TGTGCCAGCAGTTACGTGGGGGGCCAGGTGGGCTACACCTTC	CASSYVGGQVGYTF
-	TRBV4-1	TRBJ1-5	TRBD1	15	TGCGCCAGCAGCCAGGGGACAGGGAGGAATCAGCCCCAGCATTTT	CASSQGTGRNQPQHF
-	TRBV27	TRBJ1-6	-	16	TGTGCCAGCAGTAGCCAAGGACGGCTAAATAATTCACCCCTCCACTTT	CASSSQGRLNNSPLHF
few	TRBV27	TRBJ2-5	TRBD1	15	TGTGCCAGCAGTCTATGGGACAGGGGTTTGGAGACCCAGTACTTC	CASSLWDRGLETQYF
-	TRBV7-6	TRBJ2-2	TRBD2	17	TGTGCCAGCAGCCCACCCCGAGCGGGAAAAGCCACCGGGGAGCTGTTTTTT	CASSPPRAGKATGELFF
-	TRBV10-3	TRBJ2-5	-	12	TGTGCCATCAGTGATAGGGAAGAGACCCAGTACTTC	CAISDREETQYF
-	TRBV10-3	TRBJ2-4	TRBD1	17	TGTGCCATCAGTGAAGGACAAGGACAGGGAGCCAAAAACATTCAGTACTTC	CAISEGQGQGAKNIQYF
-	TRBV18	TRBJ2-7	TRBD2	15	TGTGCCAGCTCACTAGGACTAGCGGGTTCCTACGAGCAGTACTTC	CASSLGLAGSYEQYF
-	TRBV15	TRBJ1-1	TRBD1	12	TGTGCCACCAGCCGGACAGGGACTGAAGCTTTCTTT	CATSRTGTEAFF
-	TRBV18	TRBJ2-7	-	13	TGTGCCAGCTCACCCCTGACGAGCTACGAGCAGTACTTC	CASSPLTSYEQYF
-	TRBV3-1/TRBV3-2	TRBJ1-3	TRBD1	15	TGTGCCAGCAGCCTGGGACAGACGACCGGAAACACCATATATTTT	CASSLGQTTGNTIYF
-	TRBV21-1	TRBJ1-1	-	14	TGTGCCAGCAGCGGTGGGACAGGGGTTACTGAAGCTTTCTTT	CASSGGTGVTEAFF
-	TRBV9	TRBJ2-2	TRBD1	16	TGTGCCAGCAGCGGACTCCCTACAGGGGTATACGGGGAGCTGTTTTTT	CASSGLPTGVYGELFF
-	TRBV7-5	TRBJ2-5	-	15	TGTGTCAGAAGCCCCACCGGGTGGCGGCAAGAGACCCAGTACTTC	CVRSPTGWRQETQYF
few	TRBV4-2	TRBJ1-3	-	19	TGTGCCAGCAGCCACGCGCCGAGGGGTCCGGAAAGCTCTGGAAACACCATATATTTT	CASSHAPRGPESSGNTIYF
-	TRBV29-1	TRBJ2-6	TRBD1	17	TGCAGCGTGTCCCTAACAGGGGCGAACTCTGGGGCCAACGTCCTGACTTTC	CSVSLTGANSGANVLTF
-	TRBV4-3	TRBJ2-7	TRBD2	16	TGCGCCAGCAGCCAAGTAGCTAGCGGGAGACTCTACGAGCAGTACTTC	CASSQVASGRLYEQYF
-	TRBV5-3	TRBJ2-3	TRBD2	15	TGTGCCAGAAGCTTGCGCGGGAGGGCTAAAGATACGCAGTATTTT	CARSLRGRAKDTQYF
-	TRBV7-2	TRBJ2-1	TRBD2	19	TGTGCCAGCAGCTTGGAGGGGTGGCTAGCGGGGCCATCCTACAATGAGCAGTTCTTC	CASSLEGWLAGPSYNEQFF
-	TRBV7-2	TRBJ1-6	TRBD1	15	TGTGCCAGCAGTCGCCGGGACAGGTCTAATTCACCCCTCCACTTT	CASSRRDRSNSPLHF
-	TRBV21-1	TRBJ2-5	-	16	TGTGCCAGCAGCAATGCGCTAGCGGTCGCCAGGAGGACCCAGTACTTC	CASSNALAVARRTQYF
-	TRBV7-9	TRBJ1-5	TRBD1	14	TGTGCCAGCAGCTCCGGACAGGGCAATCAGCCCCAGCATTTT	CASSSGQGNQPQHF
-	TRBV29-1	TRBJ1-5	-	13	TGCAGCGTTGACGGGGGTAGAGATCAGCCCCAGCATTTT	CSVDGGRDQPQHF
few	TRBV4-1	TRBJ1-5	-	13	TGCGCCAGCAGCCAAGGACAGAATCAGCCCCAGCATTTT	CASSQGQNQPQHF
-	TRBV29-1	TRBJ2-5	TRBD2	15	TGCAGCGTTGGGCCCCTCGGGAGGTGGGGGGAGACCCAGTACTTC	CSVGPLGRWGETQYF
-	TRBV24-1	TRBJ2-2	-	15	TGTGCCACCAGTGAGTTGCATGGGAGCACCGGGGAGCTGTTTTTT	CATSELHGSTGELFF